The entry below gives a single TCR beta chain sequence along with its context. This table comes from immunoSEQ multiplex PCR, and its TCRdb copy is limited to in-frame clones, with some not included. The sample has some 64,000 clones, around 87% seen once. There are 13 residues in the CDR3. The germline V gene has CDR1 MDHEN and CDR2 SYDVKM. V lost 6 bases, J lost 7 bases, and 9 bases stayed unmatched. This sample stems from a study of control samples from healthy donors and cancer patients. The chain uses TRBV28 and TRBJ2-7, with 7 bases identical to TRBD2. The sample comprised PBMCs. The receptor's source is a woman in her 50s with head and neck cancer. Here the CDR3 reads CASRSDLGGEQYF. CDR3 DNA sequence: TGTGCCAGCAGGTCGGACCTCGGGGGGGAGCAGTACTTC.